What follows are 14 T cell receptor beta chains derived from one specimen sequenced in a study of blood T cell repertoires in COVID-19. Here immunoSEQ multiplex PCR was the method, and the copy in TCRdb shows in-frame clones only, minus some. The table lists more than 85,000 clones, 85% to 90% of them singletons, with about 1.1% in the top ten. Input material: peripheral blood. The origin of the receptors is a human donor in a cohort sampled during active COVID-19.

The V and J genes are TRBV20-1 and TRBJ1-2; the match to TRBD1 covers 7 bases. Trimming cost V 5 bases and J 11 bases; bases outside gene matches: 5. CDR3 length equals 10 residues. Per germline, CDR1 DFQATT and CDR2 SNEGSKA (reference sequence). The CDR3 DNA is TGCAGTGCTTTTACAGGGGATTACACCTTC. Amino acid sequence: CSAFTGDYTF.

The CDR3 sequence: CASTRWTSTDTQYF. CDR3 coding DNA: TGTGCCAGCACCCGATGGACAAGCACAGATACGCAGTATTTT. This chain connects TRBV7-2 to TRBJ2-3; a possible D gene is TRBD1 (5 bases). The V gene lost 7 bases and the J gene lost 0 bases, with 11 bases spanning the gap. The length of the CDR3 is 14 residues. In germline, CDR1 is SGHTA, CDR2 FQGNSA.

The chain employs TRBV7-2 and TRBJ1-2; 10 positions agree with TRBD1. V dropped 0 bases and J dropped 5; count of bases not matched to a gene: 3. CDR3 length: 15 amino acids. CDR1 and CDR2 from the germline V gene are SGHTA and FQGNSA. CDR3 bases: TGTGCCAGCAGCTTAGCCGGGACAGGGGATTATGGCTACACCTTC. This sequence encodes CASSLAGTGDYGYTF.

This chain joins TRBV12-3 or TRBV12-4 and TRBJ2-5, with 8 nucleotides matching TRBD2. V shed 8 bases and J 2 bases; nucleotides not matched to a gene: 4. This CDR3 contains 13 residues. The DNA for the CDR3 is TGTGCCAGCTGCACTAGCGGACAAGAGACCCAGTACTTC. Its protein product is CASCTSGQETQYF.

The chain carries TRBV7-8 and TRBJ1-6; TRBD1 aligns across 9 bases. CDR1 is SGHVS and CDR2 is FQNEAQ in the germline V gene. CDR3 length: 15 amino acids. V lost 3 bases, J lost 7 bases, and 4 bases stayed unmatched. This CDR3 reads CASSFRTGANSPLHF. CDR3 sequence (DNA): TGTGCCAGCAGCTTCCGGACAGGGGCCAATTCACCCCTCCACTTT.

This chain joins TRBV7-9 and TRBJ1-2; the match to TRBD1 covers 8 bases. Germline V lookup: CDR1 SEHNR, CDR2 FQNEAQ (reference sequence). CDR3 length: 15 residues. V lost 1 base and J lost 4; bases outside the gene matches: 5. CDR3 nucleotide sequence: TGTGCCAGCAGCTTAGGGACAGGGAGCTTCTATGGCTACACCTTC. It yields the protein CASSLGTGSFYGYTF.

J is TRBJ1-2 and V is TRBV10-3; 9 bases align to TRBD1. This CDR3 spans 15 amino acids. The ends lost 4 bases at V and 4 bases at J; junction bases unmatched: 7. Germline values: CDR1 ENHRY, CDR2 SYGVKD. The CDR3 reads CAISAPGQGIYGYTF. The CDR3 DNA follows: TGTGCCATCAGTGCCCCGGGACAGGGAATCTATGGCTACACCTTC.

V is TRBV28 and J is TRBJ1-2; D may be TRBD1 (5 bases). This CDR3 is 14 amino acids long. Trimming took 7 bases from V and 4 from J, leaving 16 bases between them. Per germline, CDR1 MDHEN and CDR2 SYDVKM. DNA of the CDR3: TGTGCCAGCAAACCTGGAACAGGTGTCTATGGCTACACCTTC. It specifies CASKPGTGVYGYTF.

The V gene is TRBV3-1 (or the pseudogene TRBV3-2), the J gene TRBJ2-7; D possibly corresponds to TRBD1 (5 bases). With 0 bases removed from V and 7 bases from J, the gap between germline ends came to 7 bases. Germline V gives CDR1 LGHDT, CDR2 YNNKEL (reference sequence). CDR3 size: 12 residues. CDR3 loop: CASSQDRGEQYF. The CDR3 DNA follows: TGTGCCAGCAGCCAAGATAGGGGTGAGCAGTACTTC.

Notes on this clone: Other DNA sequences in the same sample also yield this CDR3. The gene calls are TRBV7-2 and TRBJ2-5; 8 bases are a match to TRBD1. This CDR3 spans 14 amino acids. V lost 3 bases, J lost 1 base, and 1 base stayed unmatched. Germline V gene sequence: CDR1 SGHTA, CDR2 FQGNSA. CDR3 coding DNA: TGTGCCAGCAGCTTCGACAGGGGCCAAGAGACCCAGTACTTC. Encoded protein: CASSFDRGQETQYF.

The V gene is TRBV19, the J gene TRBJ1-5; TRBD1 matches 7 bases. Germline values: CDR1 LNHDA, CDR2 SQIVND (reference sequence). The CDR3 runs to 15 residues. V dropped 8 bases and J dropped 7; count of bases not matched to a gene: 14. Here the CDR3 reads CASREEGASIQPQHF. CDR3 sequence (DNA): TGTGCCAGTCGGGAAGAGGGGGCAAGTATACAGCCCCAGCATTTT.

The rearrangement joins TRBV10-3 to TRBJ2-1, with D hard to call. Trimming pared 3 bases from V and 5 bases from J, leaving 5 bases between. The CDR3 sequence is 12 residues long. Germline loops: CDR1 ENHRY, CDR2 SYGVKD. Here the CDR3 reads CAISERDNEQFF. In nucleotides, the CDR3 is TGTGCCATCAGTGAACGGGACAATGAGCAGTTCTTC.

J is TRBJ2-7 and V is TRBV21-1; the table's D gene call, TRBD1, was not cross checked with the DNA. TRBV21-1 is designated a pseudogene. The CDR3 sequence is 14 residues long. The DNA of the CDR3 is TGTGCCAGCAGCACAGGGGAGAAAACCTACGAGCAGTACTTC. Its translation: CASSTGEKTYEQYF.

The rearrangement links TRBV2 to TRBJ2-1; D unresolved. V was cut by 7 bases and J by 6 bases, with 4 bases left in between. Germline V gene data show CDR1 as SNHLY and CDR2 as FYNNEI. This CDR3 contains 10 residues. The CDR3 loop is CASTFNEQFF. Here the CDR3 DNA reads TGTGCCAGCACTTTCAATGAGCAGTTCTTC.